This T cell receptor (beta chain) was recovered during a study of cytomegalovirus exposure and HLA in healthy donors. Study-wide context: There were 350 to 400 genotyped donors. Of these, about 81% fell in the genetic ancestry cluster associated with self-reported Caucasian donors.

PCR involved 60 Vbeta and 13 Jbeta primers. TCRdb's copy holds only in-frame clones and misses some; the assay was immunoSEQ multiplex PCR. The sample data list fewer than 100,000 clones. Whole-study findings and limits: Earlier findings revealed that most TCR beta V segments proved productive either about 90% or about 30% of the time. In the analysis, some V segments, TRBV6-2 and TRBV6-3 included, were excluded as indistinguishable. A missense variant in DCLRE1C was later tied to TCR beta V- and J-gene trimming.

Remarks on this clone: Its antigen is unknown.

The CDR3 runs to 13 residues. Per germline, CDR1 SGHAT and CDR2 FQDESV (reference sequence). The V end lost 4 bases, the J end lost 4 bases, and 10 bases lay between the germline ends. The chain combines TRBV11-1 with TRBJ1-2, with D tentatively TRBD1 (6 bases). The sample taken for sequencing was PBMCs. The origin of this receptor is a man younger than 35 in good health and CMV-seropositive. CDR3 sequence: CASSSQGIYGYTF. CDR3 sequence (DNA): TGTGCCAGCAGCTCCCAGGGGATCTATGGCTACACCTTC.